The sequence of this T cell receptor (beta chain) was determined in a study of T cell changes during pregnancy in multiple sclerosis. Germline CDR1 LNHDA, CDR2 SQIVND (reference sequence). This CDR3 is 13 amino acids long. The V and J ends lost 7 bases and 2 bases, in that order; junction bases with no gene match: 4. The data were produced by immunoSEQ multiplex PCR, yet TCRdb's version contains in-frame clones alone and is incomplete. The data hold more than 65,000 clones, with 75% to 95% observed a single time. The chain employs TRBV19 and TRBJ2-5; 7 nucleotides agree with TRBD1. This material consisted of peripheral blood, taken in the first trimester of pregnancy. This sequence originates from a female donor with multiple sclerosis, enrolled in a pregnancy study. The CDR3 sequence: CASTSRGQETQYF. CDR3 DNA: TGTGCCAGTACCTCCAGGGGGCAAGAGACCCAGTACTTC.